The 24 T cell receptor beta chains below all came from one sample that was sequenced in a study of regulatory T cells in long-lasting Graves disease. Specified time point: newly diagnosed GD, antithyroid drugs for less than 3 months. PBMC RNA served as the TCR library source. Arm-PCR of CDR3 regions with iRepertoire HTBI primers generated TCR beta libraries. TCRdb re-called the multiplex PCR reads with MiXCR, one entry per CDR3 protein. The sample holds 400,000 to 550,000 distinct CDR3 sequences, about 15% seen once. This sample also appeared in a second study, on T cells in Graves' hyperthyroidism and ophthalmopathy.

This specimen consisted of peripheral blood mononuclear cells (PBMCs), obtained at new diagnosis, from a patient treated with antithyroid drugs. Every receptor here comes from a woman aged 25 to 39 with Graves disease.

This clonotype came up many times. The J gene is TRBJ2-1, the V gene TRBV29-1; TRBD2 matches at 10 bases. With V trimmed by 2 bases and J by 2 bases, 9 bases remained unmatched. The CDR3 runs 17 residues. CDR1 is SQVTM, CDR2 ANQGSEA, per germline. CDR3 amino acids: CSVEHGTSGDTYNEQFF. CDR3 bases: TGCAGCGTTGAACACGGAACTAGCGGGGATACCTACAATGAGCAGTTCTTC.

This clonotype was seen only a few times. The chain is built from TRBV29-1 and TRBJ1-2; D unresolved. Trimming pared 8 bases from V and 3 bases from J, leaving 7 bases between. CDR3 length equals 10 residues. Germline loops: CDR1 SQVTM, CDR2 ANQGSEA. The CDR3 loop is CSITDYGYTF. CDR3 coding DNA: TGCAGCATTACGGACTATGGCTACACCTTC.

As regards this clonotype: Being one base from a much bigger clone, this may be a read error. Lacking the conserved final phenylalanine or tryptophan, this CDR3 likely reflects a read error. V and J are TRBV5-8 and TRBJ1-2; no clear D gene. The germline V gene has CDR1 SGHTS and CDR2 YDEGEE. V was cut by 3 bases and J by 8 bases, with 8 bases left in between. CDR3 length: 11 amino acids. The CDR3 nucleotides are TGTGCCAGCAGCTCTCGAGACGGCTACACCCTC. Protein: CASSSRDGYTL.

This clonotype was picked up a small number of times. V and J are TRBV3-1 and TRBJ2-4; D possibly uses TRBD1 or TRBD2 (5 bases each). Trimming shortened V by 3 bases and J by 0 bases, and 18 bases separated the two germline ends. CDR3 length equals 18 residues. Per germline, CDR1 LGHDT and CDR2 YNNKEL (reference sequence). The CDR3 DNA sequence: TGTGCCAGCAGCCAGGGCAGGGAACTAGTTGCAGCCAAAAACATTCAGTACTTC. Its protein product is CASSQGRELVAAKNIQYF.

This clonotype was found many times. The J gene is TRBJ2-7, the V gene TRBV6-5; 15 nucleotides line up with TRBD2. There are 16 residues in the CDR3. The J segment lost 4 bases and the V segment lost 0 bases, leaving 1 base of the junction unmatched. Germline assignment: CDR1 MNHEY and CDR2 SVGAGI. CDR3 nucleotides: TGTGCCAGCAGTTACTCCGGACTAGCGGGAGGGTACGAGCAGTACTTC. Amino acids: CASSYSGLAGGYEQYF.

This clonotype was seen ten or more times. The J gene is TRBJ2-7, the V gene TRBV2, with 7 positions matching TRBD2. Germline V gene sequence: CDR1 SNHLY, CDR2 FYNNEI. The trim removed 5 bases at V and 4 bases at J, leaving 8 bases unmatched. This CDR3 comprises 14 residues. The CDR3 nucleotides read TGTGCCAGCAGTCCCCATGGGGGGGGGTACGAGCAGTACTTC. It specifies CASSPHGGGYEQYF.

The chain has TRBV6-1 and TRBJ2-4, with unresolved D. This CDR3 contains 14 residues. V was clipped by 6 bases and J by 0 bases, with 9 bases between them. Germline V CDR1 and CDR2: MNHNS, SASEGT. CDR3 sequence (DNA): TGTGCCAGCAGACCACCCTTAGCCAAAAACATTCAGTACTTC. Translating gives CASRPPLAKNIQYF.

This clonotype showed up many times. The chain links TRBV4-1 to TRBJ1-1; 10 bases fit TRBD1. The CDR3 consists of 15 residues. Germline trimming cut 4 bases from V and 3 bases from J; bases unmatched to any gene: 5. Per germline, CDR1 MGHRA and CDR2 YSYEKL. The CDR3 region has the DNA TGCGCCAGCAGCCGGGCCGGGACAGGGGACACTGAAGCTTTCTTT. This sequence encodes CASSRAGTGDTEAFF.

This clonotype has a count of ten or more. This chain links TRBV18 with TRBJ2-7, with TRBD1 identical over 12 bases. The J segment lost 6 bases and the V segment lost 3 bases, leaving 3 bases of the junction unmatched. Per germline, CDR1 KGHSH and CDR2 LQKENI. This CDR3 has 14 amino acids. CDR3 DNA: TGTGCCAGCTCACCGGGACAGGGGGCTCTCGAGCAGTACTTC. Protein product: CASSPGQGALEQYF.

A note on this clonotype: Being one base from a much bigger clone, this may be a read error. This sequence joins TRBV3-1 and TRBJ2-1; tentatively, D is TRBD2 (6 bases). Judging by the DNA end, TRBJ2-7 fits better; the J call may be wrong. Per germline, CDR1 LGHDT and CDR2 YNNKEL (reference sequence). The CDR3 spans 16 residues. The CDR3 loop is CASSQEAGPPAGEQYF. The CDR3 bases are TGTGCCAGCAGCCAAGAGGCGGGGCCCCCCGCGGGTGAGCAGTACTTC.

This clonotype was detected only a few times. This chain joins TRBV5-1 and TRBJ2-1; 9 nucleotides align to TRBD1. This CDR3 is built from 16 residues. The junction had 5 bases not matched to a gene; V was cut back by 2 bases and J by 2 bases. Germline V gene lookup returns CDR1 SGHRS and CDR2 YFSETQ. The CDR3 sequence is CASSFLGQGPYNEQFF. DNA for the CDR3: TGCGCCAGCAGCTTTCTGGGACAGGGTCCCTACAATGAGCAGTTCTTC. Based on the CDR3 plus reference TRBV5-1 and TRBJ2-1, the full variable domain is KAGVTQTPRYLIKTRGQQVTLSCSPISGHRSVSWYQQTPGQGLQFLFEYFSETQRNKGNFPGRFSGRQFSNSRSEMNVSTLELGDSALYLCASSFLGQGPYNEQFFGPGTRLTVL.

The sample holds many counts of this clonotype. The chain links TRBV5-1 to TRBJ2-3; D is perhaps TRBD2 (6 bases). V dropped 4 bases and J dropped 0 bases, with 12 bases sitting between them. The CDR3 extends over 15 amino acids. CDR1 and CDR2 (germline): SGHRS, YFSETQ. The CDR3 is CASSIVGTSTDTQYF. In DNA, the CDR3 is TGCGCCAGCAGCATTGTGGGGACTAGCACAGATACGCAGTATTTT.

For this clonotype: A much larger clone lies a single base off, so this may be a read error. The CDR3 reads CASSQAQNTGELFF. The CDR3 DNA follows: TGCGCCAGCAGCCAAGCCCAGAACACCGGGGAGCTGTTTTTT. V is TRBV4-1 and J is TRBJ2-2; unclear D gene. The length of the CDR3 is 14 residues. The V gene lost 1 base and the J gene lost 1 base, with 4 bases spanning the gap. Looked up from germline, CDR1 is MGHRA and CDR2 is YSYEKL.

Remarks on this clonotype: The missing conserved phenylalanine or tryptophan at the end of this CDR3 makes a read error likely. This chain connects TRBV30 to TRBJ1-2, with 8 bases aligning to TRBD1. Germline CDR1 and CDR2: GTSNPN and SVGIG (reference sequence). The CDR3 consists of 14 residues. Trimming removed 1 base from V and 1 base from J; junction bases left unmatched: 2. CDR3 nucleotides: TGTGCCTGGAGTGAAGGACAGGGTAACTATGGCTACACCTCC. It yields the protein CAWSEGQGNYGYTS.

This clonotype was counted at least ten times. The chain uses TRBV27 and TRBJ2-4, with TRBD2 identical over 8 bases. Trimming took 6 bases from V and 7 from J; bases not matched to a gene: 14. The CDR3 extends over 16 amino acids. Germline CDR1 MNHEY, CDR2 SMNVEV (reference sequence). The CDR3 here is CASRSMGLGEGNIQYF. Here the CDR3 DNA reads TGTGCCAGCAGGTCCATGGGACTAGGAGAGGGGAACATTCAGTACTTC.

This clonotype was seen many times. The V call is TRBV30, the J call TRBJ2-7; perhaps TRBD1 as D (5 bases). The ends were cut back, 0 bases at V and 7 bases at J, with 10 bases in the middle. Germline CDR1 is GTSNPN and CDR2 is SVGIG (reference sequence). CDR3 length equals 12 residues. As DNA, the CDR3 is TGTGCCTGGAGTGTACCGCGACAGGAGCAGTACTTC. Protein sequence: CAWSVPRQEQYF.

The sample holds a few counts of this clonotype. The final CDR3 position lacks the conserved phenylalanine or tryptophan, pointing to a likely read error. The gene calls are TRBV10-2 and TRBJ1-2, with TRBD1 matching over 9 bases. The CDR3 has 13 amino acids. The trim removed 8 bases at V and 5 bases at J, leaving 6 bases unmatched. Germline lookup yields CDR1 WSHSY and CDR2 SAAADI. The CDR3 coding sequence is TGCGCCAGCGCCGGGGGACAGGGATATGGCTACACCCTC. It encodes CASAGGQGYGYTL.

Here the CDR3 reads CASRRSNFSSYEQYF. The CDR3 nucleotides are TGTGCCAGCAGGAGGTCAAACTTCAGCTCCTACGAGCAGTACTTC. This chain uses TRBV11-2 with TRBJ2-7; D not resolved. V was trimmed by 6 bases and J by 0 bases, leaving 15 bases between them. CDR1 and CDR2 (germline): SGHAT, FQNNGV. This CDR3 is 15 amino acids long.

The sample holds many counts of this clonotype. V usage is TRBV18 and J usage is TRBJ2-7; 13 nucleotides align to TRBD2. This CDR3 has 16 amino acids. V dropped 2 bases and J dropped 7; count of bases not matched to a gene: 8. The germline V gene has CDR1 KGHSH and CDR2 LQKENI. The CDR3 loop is CASSPGGPGLAGEQYF. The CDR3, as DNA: TGTGCCAGCTCACCAGGTGGTCCGGGACTAGCGGGGGAGCAGTACTTC. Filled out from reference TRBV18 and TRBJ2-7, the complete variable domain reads NAGVMQNPRHLVRRRGQEARLRCSPMKGHSHVYWYRQLPEEGLKFMVYLQKENIIDESGMPKERFSAEFPKEGPSILRIQQVVRGDSAAYFCASSPGGPGLAGEQYFGPGTRLTVT.

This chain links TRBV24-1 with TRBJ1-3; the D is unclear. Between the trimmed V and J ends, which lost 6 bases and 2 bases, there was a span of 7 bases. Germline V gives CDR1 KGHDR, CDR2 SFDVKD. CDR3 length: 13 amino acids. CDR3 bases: TGTGCCACCAGTCCAGCAACTGGAAACACCATATATTTT. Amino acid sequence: CATSPATGNTIYF.

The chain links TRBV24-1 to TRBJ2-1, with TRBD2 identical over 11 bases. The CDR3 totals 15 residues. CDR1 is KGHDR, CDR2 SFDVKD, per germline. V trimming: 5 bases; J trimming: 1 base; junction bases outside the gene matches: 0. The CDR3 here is CATSVAGGSYNEQFF. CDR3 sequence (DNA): TGTGCCACCAGTGTAGCGGGAGGGTCCTACAATGAGCAGTTCTTC.

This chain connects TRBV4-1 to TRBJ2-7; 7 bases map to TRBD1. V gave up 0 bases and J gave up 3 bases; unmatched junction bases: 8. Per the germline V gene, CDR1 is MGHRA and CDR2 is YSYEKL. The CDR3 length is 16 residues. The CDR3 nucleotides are TGCGCCAGCAGCCAAGATAAAGGGACAGTACTCTACGAGCAGTACTTC. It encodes CASSQDKGTVLYEQYF.

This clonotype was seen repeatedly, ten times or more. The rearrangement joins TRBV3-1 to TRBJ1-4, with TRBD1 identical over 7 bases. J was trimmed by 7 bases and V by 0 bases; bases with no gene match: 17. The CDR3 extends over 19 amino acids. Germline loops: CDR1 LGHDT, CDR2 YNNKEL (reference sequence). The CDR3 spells CASSQDPKNWDSPGEKLFF. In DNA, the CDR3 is TGTGCCAGCAGCCAAGATCCAAAGAACTGGGACAGTCCGGGTGAAAAACTGTTTTTT. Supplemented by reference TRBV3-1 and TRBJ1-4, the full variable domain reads DTAVSQTPKYLVTQMGNDKSIKCEQNLGHDTMYWYKQDSKKFLKIMFSYNNKELIINETVPNRFSPKSPDKAHLNLHINSLELGDSAVYFCASSQDPKNWDSPGEKLFFGSGTQLSVL.

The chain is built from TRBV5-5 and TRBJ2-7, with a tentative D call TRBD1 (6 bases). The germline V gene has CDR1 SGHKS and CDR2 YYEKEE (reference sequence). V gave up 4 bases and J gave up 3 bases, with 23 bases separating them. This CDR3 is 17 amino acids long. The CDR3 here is CASSLSAGTYGYYEQYF. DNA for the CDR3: TGTGCCAGCAGCCTCTCCGCCGGGACATACGGTTACTACGAGCAGTACTTC.